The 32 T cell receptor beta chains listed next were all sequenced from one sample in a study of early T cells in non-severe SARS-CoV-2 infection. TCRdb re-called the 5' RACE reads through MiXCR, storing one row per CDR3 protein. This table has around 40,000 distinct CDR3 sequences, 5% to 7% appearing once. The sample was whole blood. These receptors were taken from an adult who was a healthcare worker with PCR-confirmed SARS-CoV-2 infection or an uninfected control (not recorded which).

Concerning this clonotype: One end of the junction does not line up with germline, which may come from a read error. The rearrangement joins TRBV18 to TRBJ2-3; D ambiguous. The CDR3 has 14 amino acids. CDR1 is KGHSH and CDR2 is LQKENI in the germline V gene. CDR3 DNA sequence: TGTGCCAGCTCACCGAGACTCCACACAGATACGCGGTATTTT. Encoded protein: CASSPRLHTDTRYF.

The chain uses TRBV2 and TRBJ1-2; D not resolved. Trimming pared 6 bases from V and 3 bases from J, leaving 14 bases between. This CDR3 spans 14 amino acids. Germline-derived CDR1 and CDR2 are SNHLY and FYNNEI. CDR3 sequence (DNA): TGTGCCAGCAGACTAGGGCGTGCGGACTATGGCTACACCTTC. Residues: CASRLGRADYGYTF.

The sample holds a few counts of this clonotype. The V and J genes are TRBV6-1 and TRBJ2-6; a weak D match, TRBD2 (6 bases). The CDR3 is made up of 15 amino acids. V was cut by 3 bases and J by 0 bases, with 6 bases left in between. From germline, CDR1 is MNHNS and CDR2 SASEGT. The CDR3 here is CASSEGGSGANVLTF. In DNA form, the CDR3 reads TGTGCCAGCAGTGAGGGGGGCTCTGGGGCCAACGTCCTGACTTTC.

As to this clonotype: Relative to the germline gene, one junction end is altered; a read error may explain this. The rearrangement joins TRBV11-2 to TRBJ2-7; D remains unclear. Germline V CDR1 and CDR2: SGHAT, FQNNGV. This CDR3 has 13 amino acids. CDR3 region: CASSPNDSFEQYF. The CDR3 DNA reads TGTGCCAGCAGCCCTAATGACTCCTTCGAGCAGTACTTC.

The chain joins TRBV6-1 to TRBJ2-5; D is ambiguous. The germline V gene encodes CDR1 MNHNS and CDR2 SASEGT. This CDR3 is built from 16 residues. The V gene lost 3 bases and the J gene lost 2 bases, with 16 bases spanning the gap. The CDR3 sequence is CASSETPSRRQETQYF. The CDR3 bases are TGTGCCAGCAGTGAGACACCTTCTAGACGTCAAGAGACCCAGTACTTC.

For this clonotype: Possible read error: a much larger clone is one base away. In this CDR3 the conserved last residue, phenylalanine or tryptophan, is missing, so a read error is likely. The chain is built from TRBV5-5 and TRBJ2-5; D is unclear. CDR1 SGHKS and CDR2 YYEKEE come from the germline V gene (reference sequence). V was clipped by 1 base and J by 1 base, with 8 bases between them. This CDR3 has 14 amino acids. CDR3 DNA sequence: TGTGCCAGCAGCTTGATACAGACCCAAGAGACCCAGTACATC. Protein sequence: CASSLIQTQETQYI.

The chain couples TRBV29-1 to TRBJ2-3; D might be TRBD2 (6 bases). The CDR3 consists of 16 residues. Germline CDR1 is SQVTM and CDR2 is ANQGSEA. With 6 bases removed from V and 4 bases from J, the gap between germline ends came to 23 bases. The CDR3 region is CSVGRSSVPLADTQYF. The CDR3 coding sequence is TGCAGCGTGGGAAGATCTAGCGTCCCGCTGGCAGATACGCAGTATTTT.

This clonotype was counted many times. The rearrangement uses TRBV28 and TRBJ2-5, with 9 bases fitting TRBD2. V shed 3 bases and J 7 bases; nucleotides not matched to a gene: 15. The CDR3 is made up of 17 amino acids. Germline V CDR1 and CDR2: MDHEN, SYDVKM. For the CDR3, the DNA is TGTGCCAGCAGTTTGGCCGAAGCGGGGGGCCTGACGGGGACCCAGTACTTC. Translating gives CASSLAEAGGLTGTQYF.

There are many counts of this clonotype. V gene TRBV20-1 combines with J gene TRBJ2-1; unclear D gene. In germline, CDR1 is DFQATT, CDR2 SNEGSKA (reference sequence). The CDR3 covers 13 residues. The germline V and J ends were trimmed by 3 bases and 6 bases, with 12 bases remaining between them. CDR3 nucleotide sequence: TGCAGTGCTAGTCCCCCCCTAGTCAATGAGCAGTTCTTC. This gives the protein CSASPPLVNEQFF.

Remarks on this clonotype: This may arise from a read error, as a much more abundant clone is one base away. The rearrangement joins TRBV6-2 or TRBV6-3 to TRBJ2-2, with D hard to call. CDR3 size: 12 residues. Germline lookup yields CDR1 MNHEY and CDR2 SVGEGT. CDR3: CANSLNTGELFF. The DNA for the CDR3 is TGTGCCAACAGTCTGAACACCGGGGAGCTGTTTTTT.

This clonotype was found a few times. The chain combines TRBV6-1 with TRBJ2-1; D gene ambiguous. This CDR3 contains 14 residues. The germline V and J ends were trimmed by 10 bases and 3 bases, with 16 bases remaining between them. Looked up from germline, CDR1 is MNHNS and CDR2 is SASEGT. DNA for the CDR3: TGTGCCACCGATAGGGCAGGACGCTACAATGAGCAGTTCTTC. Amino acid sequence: CATDRAGRYNEQFF.

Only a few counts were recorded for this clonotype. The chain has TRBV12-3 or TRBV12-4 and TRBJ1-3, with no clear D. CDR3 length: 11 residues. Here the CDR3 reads CGVDSGNTIYF. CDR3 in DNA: TGTGGCGTGGACTCTGGAAACACCATATATTTT.

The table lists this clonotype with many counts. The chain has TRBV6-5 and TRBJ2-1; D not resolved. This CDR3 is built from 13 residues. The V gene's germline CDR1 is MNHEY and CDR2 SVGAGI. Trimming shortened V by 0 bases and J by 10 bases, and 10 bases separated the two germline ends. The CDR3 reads CASSYSSPLEQFF. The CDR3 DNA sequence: TGTGCCAGCAGTTACTCGTCCCCACTAGAGCAGTTCTTC.

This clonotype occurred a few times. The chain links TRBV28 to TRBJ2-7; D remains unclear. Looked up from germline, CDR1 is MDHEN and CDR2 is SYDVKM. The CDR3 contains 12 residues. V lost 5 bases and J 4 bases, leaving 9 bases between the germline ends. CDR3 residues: CASSLRDYEQYF. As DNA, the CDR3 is TGTGCCAGCAGTCTTAGAGATTACGAGCAGTACTTC.

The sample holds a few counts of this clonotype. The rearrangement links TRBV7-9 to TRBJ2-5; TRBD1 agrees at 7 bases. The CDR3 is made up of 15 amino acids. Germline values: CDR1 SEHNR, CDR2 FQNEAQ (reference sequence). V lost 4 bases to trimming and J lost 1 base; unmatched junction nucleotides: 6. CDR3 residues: CASSSDRVAQETQYF. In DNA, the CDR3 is TGTGCCAGCAGCTCCGACAGGGTTGCCCAAGAGACCCAGTACTTC.

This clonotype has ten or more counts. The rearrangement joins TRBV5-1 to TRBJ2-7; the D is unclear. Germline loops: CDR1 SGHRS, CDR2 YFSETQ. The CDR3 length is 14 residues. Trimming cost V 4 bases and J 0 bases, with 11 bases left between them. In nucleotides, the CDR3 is TGCGCCAGCAGCGCCCAAGCTGCCTCCTACGAGCAGTACTTC. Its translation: CASSAQAASYEQYF. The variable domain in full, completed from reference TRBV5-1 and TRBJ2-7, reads KAGVTQTPRYLIKTRGQQVTLSCSPISGHRSVSWYQQTPGQGLQFLFEYFSETQRNKGNFPGRFSGRQFSNSRSEMNVSTLELGDSALYLCASSAQAASYEQYFGPGTRLTVT.

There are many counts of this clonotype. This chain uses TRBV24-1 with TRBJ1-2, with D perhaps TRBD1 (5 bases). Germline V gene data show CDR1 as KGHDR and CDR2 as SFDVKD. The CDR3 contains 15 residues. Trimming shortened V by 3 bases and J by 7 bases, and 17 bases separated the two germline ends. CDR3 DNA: TGTGCCACCAGTGATCCAACCCAGGGTTTCGCTGGCTACACCTTC. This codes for CATSDPTQGFAGYTF.

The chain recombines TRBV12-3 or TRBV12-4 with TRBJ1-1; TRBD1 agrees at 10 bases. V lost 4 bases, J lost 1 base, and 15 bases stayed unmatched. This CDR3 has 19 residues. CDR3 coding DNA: TGTGCCAGCAGTTCCCTGGACAGGGGGGTTATCGTAGAGAACACTGAAGCTTTCTTT. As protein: CASSSLDRGVIVENTEAFF.

In DNA form, the CDR3 reads TGTGCCAGCAGGGGACAGGGGGAGAATGAGCAGTTCTTC. Amino acids: CASRGQGENEQFF. This sequence joins TRBV6-6 and TRBJ2-1, with 11 bases matching TRBD1. CDR3 length: 13 residues. CDR1 is MNHNY, CDR2 SVGAGI, per germline (reference sequence). J lost 7 bases, V lost 6 bases, and 2 bases had no gene match.

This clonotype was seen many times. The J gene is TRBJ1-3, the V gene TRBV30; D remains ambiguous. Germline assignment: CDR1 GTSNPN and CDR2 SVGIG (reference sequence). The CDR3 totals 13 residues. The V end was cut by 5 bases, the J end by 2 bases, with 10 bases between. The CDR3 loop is CAWDYMAGNTIYF. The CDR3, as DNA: TGTGCCTGGGATTACATGGCTGGAAACACCATATATTTT. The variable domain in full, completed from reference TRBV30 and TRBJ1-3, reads SQTIHQWPATLVQPVGSPLSLECTVEGTSNPNLYWYRQAAGRGLQLLFYSVGIGQISSEVPQNLSASRPQDRQFILSSKKLLLSDSGFYLCAWDYMAGNTIYFGEGSWLTVV.

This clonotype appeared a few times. The CDR3 DNA follows: TGCAGTGCTTGCCAGCGGGAGTGCAATGAGCAGTTCTTC. Protein sequence: CSACQRECNEQFF. V gene TRBV20-1 combines with J gene TRBJ2-1, with 8 bases identical to TRBD2. The V gene's germline CDR1 is DFQATT and CDR2 SNEGSKA (reference sequence). The trim removed 5 bases at V and 6 bases at J, leaving 6 bases unmatched. The CDR3 sequence is 13 residues long.

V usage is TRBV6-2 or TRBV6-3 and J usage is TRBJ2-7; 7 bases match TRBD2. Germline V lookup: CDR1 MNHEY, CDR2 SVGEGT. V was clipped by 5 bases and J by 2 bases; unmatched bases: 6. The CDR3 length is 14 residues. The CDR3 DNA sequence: TGTGCCAGCAGTCACGGGACTACAACCTACGAGCAGTACTTC. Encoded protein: CASSHGTTTYEQYF.

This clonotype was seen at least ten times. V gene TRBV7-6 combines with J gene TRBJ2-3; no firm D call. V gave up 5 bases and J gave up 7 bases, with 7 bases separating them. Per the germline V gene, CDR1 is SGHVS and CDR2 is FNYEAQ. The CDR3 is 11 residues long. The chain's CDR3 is CASSNKYTQYF. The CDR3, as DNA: TGTGCCAGCAGCAACAAGTATACGCAGTATTTT.

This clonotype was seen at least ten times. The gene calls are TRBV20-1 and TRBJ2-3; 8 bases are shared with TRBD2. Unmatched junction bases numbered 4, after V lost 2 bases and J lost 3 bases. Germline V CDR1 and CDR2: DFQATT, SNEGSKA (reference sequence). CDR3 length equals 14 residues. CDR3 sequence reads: CSARLAGSTDTQYF. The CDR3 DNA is TGCAGTGCTAGACTAGCGGGTAGTACAGATACGCAGTATTTT.

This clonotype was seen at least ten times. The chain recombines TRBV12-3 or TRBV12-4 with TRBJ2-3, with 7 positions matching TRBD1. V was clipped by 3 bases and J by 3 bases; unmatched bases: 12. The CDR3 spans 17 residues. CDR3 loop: CASSLRRQGLGTDTQYF. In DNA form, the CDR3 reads TGTGCCAGCAGTTTGCGCCGACAGGGTTTAGGGACAGATACGCAGTATTTT.

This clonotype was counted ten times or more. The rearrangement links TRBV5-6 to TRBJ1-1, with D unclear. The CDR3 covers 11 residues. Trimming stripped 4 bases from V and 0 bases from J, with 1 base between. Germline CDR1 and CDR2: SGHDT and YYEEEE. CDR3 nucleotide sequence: TGTGCCAGCAGCCTGAACACTGAAGCTTTCTTT. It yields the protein CASSLNTEAFF. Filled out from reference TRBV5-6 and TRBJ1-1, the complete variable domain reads DAGVTQSPTHLIKTRGQQVTLRCSPKSGHDTVSWYQQALGQGPQFIFQYYEEEERQRGNFPDRFSGHQFPNYSSELNVNALLLGDSALYLCASSLNTEAFFGQGTRLTVV.

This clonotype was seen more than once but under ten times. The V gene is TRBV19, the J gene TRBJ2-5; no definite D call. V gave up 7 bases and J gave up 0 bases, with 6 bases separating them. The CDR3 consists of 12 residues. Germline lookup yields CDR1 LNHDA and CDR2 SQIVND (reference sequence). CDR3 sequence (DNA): TGTGCCAGTAACAGCGACCAAGAGACCCAGTACTTC. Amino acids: CASNSDQETQYF.

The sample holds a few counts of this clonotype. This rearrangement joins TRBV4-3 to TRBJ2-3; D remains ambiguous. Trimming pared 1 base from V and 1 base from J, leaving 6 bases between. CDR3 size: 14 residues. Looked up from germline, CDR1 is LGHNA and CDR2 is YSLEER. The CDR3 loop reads CASSQGVGTDTQYF. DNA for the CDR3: TGCGCCAGCAGCCAAGGGGTCGGCACAGATACGCAGTATTTT.

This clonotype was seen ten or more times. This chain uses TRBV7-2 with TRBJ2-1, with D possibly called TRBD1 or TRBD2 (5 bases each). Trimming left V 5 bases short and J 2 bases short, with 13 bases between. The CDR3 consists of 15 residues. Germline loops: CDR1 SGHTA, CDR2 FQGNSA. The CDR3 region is CASSVPGRTYNEQFF. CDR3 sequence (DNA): TGTGCCAGCAGCGTACCGGGACGTACCTACAATGAGCAGTTCTTC.

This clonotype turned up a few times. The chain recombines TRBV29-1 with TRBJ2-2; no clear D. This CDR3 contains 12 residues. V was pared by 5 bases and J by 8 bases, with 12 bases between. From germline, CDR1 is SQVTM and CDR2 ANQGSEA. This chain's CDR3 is CSVFRAGGELFF. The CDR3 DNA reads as TGCAGCGTTTTTCGAGCTGGGGGGGAGCTGTTTTTT.

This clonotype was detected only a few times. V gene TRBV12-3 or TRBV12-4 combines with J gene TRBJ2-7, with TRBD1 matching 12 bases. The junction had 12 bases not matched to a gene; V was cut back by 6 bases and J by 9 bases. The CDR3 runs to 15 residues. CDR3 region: CASSIRDRGPPGQYF. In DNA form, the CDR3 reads TGTGCCAGCAGCATTAGGGACAGGGGGCCTCCAGGGCAGTACTTC.

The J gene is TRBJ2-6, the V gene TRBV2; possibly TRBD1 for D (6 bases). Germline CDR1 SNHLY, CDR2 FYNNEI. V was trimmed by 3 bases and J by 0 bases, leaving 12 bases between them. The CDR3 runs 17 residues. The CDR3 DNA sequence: TGTGCCAGCAGTGATAGGGGGATCCTCTCTGGGGCCAACGTCCTGACTTTC. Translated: CASSDRGILSGANVLTF.